Following are 16 T cell receptor beta chains from one sample sequenced in a study of blood T cell repertoires in COVID-19. Clones were read by immunoSEQ multiplex PCR, and TCRdb kept only the in-frame ones, dropping some. The sample holds more than 200,000 clones; around 90% are singletons and the top ten take about 1.8%. Sequencing was done on a sample of peripheral blood. These TCRs come from a man in his sixties or seventies with acute or convalescent COVID-19.

This chain connects TRBV28 to TRBJ1-2, with 7 positions matching TRBD1. CDR1 is MDHEN and CDR2 is SYDVKM in the germline V gene. V shed 11 bases and J 4 bases; nucleotides not matched to a gene: 10. The CDR3 covers 13 residues. CDR3 DNA: TGTGCCGGCGGGGGGACAGCGAGCTATGGCTACACCTTC. It translates to CAGGGTASYGYTF.

This chain joins TRBV18 and TRBJ1-1; D not certain. CDR1 is KGHSH, CDR2 LQKENI, per germline. V gave up 1 base and J gave up 8 bases, with 5 bases separating them. The CDR3 contains 11 residues. Here the CDR3 reads CASSPQSEAFF. Written as DNA, the CDR3 is TGTGCCAGCTCACCACAGAGCGAAGCTTTCTTT.

V and J are TRBV6-2 or TRBV6-3 and TRBJ2-1; D might be TRBD1 (6 bases). Germline CDR1 and CDR2: MNHEY and SVGEGT. Trimming removed 2 bases at V and 0 bases at J, with 11 bases between. The CDR3 is 16 amino acids. This CDR3 is CASSYDPRGSYNEQFF. The CDR3 DNA is TGTGCCAGCAGTTACGACCCCAGGGGCTCCTACAATGAGCAGTTCTTC.

This clone showed up just once. This chain links TRBV6-6 with TRBJ2-6; the match to TRBD2 covers 7 bases. The CDR3 is made up of 17 amino acids. V lost 5 bases and J lost 0; bases outside the gene matches: 7. CDR1 and CDR2 (germline): MNHNY, SVGAGI (reference sequence). The CDR3 DNA reads TGTGCCAGCAGTCGACTAGCCGGTAGCTCTGGGGCCAACGTCCTGACTTTC. Residues: CASSRLAGSSGANVLTF.

This clone came up once. The V and J genes are TRBV28 and TRBJ2-1; TRBD2 agrees at 9 bases. This CDR3 spans 18 amino acids. Germline V gene sequence: CDR1 MDHEN, CDR2 SYDVKM. With V trimmed by 1 base and J by 7 bases, 14 bases remained unmatched. CDR3 coding DNA: TGTGCCAGCAGTTTATACTTAGGCGGGAGGGCCGAGGGGAATGAGCAGTTCTTC. Protein sequence: CASSLYLGGRAEGNEQFF.

The rearrangement uses TRBV6-2 or TRBV6-3 and TRBJ2-3; TRBD2 matches 10 bases. The CDR3 is 17 residues long. J gave up 1 base and V 5 bases, and 9 bases lay outside the gene matches. Germline V gene sequence: CDR1 MNHEY, CDR2 SVGEGT. The CDR3, as DNA: TGTGCCAGCAGTCGTTATGGGACTAGCGTAGGCACAGATACGCAGTATTTT. This translates into CASSRYGTSVGTDTQYF.

The chain is built from TRBV18 and TRBJ1-1; D unresolved. V was clipped by 1 base and J by 0 bases, with 6 bases between them. Germline V lookup: CDR1 KGHSH, CDR2 LQKENI. This CDR3 has 14 residues. The CDR3 protein is CASSPREMNTEAFF. The DNA of the CDR3 is TGTGCCAGCTCACCACGGGAGATGAACACTGAAGCTTTCTTT.

The chain carries TRBV6-1 and TRBJ1-2; D not certain. CDR3 size: 16 residues. Germline values: CDR1 MNHNS, CDR2 SASEGT. V was shortened by 0 bases and J by 3 bases, with 14 bases between the two germline ends. CDR3 sequence: CASSEALLAVYYGYTF. The CDR3 DNA reads TGTGCCAGCAGTGAAGCTCTCCTCGCAGTTTACTATGGCTACACCTTC.

The V call is TRBV15, the J call TRBJ1-1, with TRBD1 matching 7 bases. CDR1 and CDR2 from the germline V gene are LNHNV and YYDKDF (reference sequence). The CDR3 contains 16 residues. The junction had 10 bases not matched to a gene; V was cut back by 1 base and J by 5 bases. CDR3 nucleotide sequence: TGTGCCACCAGCAGAGTCACCACAAGCAGGGGGACTGAAGCTTTCTTT. Translating it yields CATSRVTTSRGTEAFF.

The J gene is TRBJ1-1, the V gene TRBV7-6, with TRBD1 as a possible D gene (5 bases). Trimming shortened V by 6 bases and J by 0 bases, and 8 bases separated the two germline ends. Germline V CDR1 and CDR2: SGHVS, FNYEAQ. CDR3 length equals 13 residues. The CDR3 sequence is CASRQQVNTEAFF. As DNA, the CDR3 is TGTGCCAGCAGGCAACAGGTGAACACTGAAGCTTTCTTT.

The V gene is TRBV5-1, the J gene TRBJ2-5, with 10 bases aligning to TRBD1. Per germline, CDR1 SGHRS and CDR2 YFSETQ. CDR3 length: 15 residues. Germline trimming cut 0 bases from V and 2 bases from J; bases unmatched to any gene: 1. CDR3 residues: CASSLAGQGQETQYF. The DNA of the CDR3 is TGCGCCAGCAGCTTGGCGGGACAGGGGCAAGAGACCCAGTACTTC.

This sequence joins TRBV4-1 and TRBJ2-6; no clear D gene. V lost 0 bases to trimming and J lost 0 bases, with 12 bases between them. CDR3 length: 18 amino acids. The germline CDR1 and CDR2 sequences are MGHRA and YSYEKL. The CDR3 DNA reads TGCGCCAGCAGCCAAGAATACAGAAGGCCCTCTGGGGCCAACGTCCTGACTTTC. Translating gives CASSQEYRRPSGANVLTF.

This clone was counted between two and nine times. The genes are TRBV6-5 and TRBJ2-7; TRBD2 matches at 12 bases. This CDR3 spans 13 amino acids. V gave up 7 bases and J gave up 7 bases; unmatched junction bases: 5. CDR1 and CDR2 (germline): MNHEY, SVGAGI. CDR3 coding DNA: TGTGCCAGCAAGACTAGCGGGAGAGGTGAGCAGTACTTC. Its protein product is CASKTSGRGEQYF.

This sequence joins TRBV28 and TRBJ1-2; 7 bases are shared with TRBD1. V trimming: 6 bases; J trimming: 4 bases; junction bases outside the gene matches: 8. This CDR3 comprises 14 residues. Germline V gene data show CDR1 as MDHEN and CDR2 as SYDVKM. The CDR3 coding sequence is TGTGCCAGCAGCCTCACAGGGGACCTCTATGGCTACACCTTC. Its translation is CASSLTGDLYGYTF.

This chain connects TRBV7-9 to TRBJ2-3, with 7 positions matching TRBD2. V shed 2 bases, J shed 3 bases, and the junction held 2 bases outside the gene matches. Per germline, CDR1 SEHNR and CDR2 FQNEAQ (reference sequence). CDR3 length: 14 residues. CDR3 sequence (DNA): TGTGCCAGCAGCTTATCTAGCGGAACAGATACGCAGTATTTT. Protein product: CASSLSSGTDTQYF.

CDR3 sequence reads: CASSLGGRTYEQYF. Here the CDR3 DNA reads TGCGCCAGCAGCTTGGGTGGCAGAACCTACGAGCAGTACTTC. The chain combines TRBV5-1 with TRBJ2-7; D ambiguous. Trimming left V 0 bases short and J 2 bases short, with 9 bases between. This CDR3 is 14 amino acids long. Germline V CDR1 and CDR2: SGHRS, YFSETQ.